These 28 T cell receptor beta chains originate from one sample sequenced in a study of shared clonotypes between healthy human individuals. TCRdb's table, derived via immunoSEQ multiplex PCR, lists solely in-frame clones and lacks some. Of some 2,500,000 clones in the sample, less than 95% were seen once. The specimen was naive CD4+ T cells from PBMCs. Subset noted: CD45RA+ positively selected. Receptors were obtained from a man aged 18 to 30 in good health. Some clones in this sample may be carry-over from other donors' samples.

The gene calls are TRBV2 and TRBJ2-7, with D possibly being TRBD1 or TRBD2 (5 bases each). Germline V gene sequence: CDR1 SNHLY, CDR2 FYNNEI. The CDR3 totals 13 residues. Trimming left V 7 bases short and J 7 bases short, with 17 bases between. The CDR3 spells CASKGTSRGEQYF. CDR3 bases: TGTGCCAGCAAGGGGACCTCCCGAGGTGAGCAGTACTTC.

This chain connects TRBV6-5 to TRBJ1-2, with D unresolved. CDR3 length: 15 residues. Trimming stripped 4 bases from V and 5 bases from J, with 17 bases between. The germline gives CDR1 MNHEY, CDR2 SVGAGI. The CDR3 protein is CASSSDPGDLYGYTF. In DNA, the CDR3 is TGTGCCAGCAGTTCTGACCCGGGAGATCTTTATGGCTACACCTTC.

As DNA, the CDR3 is TGTGCCAGCAGTTTATCAGGGGTTGAGACCCAGTACTTC. Encoded protein: CASSLSGVETQYF. This chain connects TRBV28 to TRBJ2-5; D is possibly TRBD1 (6 bases). Germline assignment: CDR1 MDHEN and CDR2 SYDVKM. V was shortened by 1 base and J by 5 bases, with 8 bases between the two germline ends. The CDR3 totals 13 residues.

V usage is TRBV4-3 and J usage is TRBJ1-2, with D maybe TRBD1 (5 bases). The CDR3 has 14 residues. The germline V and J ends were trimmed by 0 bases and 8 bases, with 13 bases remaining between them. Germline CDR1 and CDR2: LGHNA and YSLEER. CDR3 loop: CASSQDGGARGYTF. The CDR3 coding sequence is TGCGCCAGCAGCCAAGATGGAGGGGCTCGCGGCTACACCTTC.

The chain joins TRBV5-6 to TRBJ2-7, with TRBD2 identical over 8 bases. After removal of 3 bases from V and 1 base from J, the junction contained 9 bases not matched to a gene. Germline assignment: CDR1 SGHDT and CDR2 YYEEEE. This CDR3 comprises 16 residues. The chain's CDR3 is CASSSLAGKRSYEQYF. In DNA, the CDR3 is TGTGCCAGCAGCTCCTTAGCGGGAAAACGTTCCTACGAGCAGTACTTC.

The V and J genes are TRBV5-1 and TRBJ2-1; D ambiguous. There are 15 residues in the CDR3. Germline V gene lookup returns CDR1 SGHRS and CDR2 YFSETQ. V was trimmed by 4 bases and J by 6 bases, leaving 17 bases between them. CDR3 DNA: TGCGCCAGCAGCGGCCCCGTAGCCCCAGGCAATGAGCAGTTCTTC. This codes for CASSGPVAPGNEQFF.

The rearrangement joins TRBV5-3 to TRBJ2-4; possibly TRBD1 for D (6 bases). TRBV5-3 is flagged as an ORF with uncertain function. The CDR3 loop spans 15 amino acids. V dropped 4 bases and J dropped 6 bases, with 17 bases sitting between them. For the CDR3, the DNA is TGTGCCAGAAGCCTACCCTTTCTCAGGGGAAACATTCAGTACTTC. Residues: CARSLPFLRGNIQYF.

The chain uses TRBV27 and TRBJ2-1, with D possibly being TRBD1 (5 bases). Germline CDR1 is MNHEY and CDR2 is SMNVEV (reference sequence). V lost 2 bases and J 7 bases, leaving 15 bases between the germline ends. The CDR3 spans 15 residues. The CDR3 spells CASSLAQQGRNEQFF. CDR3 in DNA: TGTGCCAGCAGTTTAGCCCAGCAGGGAAGAAATGAGCAGTTCTTC.

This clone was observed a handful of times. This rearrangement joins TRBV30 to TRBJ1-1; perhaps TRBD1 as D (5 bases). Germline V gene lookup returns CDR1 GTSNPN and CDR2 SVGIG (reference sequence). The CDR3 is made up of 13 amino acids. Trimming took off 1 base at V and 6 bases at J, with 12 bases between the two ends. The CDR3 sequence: CAWSDQGAPEAFF. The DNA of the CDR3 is TGTGCCTGGAGTGACCAGGGCGCCCCTGAAGCTTTCTTT.

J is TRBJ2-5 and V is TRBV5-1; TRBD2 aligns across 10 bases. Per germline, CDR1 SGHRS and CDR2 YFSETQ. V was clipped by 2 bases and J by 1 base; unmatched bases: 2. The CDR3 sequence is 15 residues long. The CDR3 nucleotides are TGCGCCAGCAGCTTAGCGGGGGGGCTCCAAGAGACCCAGTACTTC. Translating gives CASSLAGGLQETQYF. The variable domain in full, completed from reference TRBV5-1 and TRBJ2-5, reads KAGVTQTPRYLIKTRGQQVTLSCSPISGHRSVSWYQQTPGQGLQFLFEYFSETQRNKGNFPGRFSGRQFSNSRSEMNVSTLELGDSALYLCASSLAGGLQETQYFGPGTRLLVL.

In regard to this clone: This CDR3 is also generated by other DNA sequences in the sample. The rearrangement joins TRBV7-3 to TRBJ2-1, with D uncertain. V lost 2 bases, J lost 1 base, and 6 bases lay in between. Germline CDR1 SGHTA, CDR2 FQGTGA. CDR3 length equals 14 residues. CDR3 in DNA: TGTGCCAGCAGCTTAGGCGGATCCTACAATGAGCAGTTCTTC. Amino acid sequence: CASSLGGSYNEQFF.

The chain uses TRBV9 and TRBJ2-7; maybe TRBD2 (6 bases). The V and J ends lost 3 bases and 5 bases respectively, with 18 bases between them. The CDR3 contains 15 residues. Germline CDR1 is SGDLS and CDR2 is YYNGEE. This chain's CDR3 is CASSGPGLTTNEQYF. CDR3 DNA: TGTGCCAGCAGCGGGCCGGGACTCACAACTAACGAGCAGTACTTC.

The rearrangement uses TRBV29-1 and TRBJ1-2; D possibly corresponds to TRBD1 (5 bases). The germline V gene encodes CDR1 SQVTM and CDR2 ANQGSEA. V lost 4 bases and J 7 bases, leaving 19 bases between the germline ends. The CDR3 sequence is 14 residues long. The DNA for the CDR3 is TGCAGCGTTGTAGGGGTAGGAGGGGTGTCTGGCTACACCTTC. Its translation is CSVVGVGGVSGYTF.

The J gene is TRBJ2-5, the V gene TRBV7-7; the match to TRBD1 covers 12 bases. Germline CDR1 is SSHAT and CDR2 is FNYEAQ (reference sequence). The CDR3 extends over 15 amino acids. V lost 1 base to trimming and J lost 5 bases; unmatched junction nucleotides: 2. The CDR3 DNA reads TGTGCCAGCAGCTTAGACGGGACAGGGGGCGAGACCCAGTACTTC. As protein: CASSLDGTGGETQYF.

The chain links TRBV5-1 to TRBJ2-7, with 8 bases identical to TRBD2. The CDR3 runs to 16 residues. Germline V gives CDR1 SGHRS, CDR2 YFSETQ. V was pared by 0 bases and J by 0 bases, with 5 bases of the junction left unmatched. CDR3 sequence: CASSLGAGGLSYEQYF. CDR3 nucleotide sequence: TGCGCCAGCAGCTTGGGGGCGGGAGGACTCTCCTACGAGCAGTACTTC. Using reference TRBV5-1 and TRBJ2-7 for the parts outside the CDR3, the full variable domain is KAGVTQTPRYLIKTRGQQVTLSCSPISGHRSVSWYQQTPGQGLQFLFEYFSETQRNKGNFPGRFSGRQFSNSRSEMNVSTLELGDSALYLCASSLGAGGLSYEQYFGPGTRLTVT.

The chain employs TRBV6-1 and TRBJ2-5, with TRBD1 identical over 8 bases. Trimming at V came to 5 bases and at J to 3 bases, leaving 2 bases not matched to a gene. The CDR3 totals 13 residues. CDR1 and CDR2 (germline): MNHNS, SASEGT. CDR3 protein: CASSRTGKETQYF. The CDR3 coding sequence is TGTGCCAGCAGTAGGACAGGGAAAGAGACCCAGTACTTC.

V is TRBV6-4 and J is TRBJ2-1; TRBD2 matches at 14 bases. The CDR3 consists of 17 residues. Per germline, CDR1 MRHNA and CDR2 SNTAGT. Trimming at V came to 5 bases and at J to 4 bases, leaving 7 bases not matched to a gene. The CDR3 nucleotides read TGTGCCAGCAGTCCGGGACTAGCGGGAGTCAGGTACAATGAGCAGTTCTTC. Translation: CASSPGLAGVRYNEQFF.

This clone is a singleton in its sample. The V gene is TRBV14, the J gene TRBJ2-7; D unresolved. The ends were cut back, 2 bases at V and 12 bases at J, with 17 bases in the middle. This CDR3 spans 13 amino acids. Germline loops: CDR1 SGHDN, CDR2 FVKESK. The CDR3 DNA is TGTGCCAGCAGCCAATGGGCGGCAGCTATGTGGTACTTC. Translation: CASSQWAAAMWYF.

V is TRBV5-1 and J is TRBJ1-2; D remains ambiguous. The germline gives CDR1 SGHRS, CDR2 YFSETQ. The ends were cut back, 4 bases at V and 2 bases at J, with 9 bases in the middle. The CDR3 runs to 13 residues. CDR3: CASSTTQNYGYTF. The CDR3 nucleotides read TGCGCCAGCAGCACGACACAGAACTATGGCTACACCTTC.

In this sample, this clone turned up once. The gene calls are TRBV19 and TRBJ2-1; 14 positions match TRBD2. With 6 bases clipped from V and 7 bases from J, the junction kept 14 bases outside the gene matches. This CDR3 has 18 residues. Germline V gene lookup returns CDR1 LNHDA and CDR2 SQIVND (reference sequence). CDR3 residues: CASRKGLAGASLLNEQFF. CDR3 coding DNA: TGTGCCAGTAGAAAGGGACTAGCGGGAGCCTCGCTCTTAAATGAGCAGTTCTTC.

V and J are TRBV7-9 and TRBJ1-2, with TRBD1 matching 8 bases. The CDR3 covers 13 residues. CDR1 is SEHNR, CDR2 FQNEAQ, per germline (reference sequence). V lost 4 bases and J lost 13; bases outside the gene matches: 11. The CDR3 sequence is CASSSAVGQVLTF. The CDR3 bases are TGTGCCAGCAGCTCCGCTGTGGGACAGGTTCTCACCTTC.

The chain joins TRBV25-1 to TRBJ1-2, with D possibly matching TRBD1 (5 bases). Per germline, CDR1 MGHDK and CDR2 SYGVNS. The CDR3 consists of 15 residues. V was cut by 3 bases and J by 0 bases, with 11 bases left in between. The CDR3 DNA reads TGTGCCAGCAGTGACACGGGGGGTGCTAACTATGGCTACACCTTC. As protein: CASSDTGGANYGYTF.

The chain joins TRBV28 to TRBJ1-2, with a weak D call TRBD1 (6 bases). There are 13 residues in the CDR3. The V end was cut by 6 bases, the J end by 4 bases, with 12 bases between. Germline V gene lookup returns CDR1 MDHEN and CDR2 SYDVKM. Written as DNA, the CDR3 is TGTGCCAGCAGGCCGGGACACCCCTATGGCTACACCTTC. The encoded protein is CASRPGHPYGYTF.

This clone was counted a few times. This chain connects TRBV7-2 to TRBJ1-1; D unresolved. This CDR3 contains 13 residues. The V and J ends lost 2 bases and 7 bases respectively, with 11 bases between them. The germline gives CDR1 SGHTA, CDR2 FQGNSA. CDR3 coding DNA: TGTGCCAGCAGCTTACAACAGTTTAATGAAGCTTTCTTT. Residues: CASSLQQFNEAFF. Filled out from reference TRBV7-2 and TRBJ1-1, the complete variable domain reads GAGVSQSPSNKVTEKGKDVELRCDPISGHTALYWYRQSLGQGLEFLIYFQGNSAPDKSGLPSDRFSAERTGGSVSTLTIQRTQQEDSAVYLCASSLQQFNEAFFGQGTRLTVV.

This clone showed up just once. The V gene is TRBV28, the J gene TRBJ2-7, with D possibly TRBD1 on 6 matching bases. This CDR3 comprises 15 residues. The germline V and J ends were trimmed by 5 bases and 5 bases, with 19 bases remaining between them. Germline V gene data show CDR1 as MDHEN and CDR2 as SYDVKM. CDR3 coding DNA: TGTGCCAGCAGTCATAGACAGGTCTACAGGAACGAGCAGTACTTC. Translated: CASSHRQVYRNEQYF.

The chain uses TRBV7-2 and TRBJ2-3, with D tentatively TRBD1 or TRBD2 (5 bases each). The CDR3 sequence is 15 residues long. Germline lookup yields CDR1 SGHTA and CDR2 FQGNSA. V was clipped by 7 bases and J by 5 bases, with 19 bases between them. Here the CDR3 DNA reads TGTGCCAGCAAGAGTACCCCGGGGCCCGGAGATACGCAGTATTTT. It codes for CASKSTPGPGDTQYF.

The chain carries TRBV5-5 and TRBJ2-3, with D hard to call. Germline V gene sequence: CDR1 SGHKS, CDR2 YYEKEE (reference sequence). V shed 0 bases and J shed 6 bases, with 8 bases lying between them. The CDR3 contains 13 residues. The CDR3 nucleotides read TGTGCCAGCAGCTTGGGGTCCAGGGATACGCAGTATTTT. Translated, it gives CASSLGSRDTQYF.

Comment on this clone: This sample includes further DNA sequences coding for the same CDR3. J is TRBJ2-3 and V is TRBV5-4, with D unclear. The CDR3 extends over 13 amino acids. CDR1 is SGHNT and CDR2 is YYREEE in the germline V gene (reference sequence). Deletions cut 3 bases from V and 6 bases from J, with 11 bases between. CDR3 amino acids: CASSSPSPDTQYF. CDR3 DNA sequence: TGTGCCAGCAGCTCTCCAAGCCCGGATACGCAGTATTTT.